The 28 T cell receptor beta chains below come from one sample, sequenced in a study of shared clonotypes between healthy human individuals. Only in-frame clones appear in the TCRdb table, and some are missing; sequencing was by immunoSEQ multiplex PCR. The repertoire holds about 990,000 clones, around three quarters seen once, with 0.6% to 0.7% in the top ten. Sequencing used memory CD4+ T cells from PBMCs. Subset specified: CD45RA-negative fraction. Receptors were obtained from a young man in good health. Some clones in this sample may be carry-over from other donors' samples.

The count of this clone is one. The chain is built from TRBV19 and TRBJ2-3; a possible D gene is TRBD2 (6 bases). Between the trimmed V and J ends, which lost 7 bases and 5 bases, there was a span of 16 bases. Looked up from germline, CDR1 is LNHDA and CDR2 is SQIVND (reference sequence). This CDR3 comprises 14 residues. CDR3 protein: CASKYTTGRDTQYF. Written as DNA, the CDR3 is TGTGCCAGTAAATACACTACCGGGAGAGATACGCAGTATTTT.

The chain joins TRBV10-2 to TRBJ2-1; D is undetermined. Per the germline V gene, CDR1 is WSHSY and CDR2 is SAAADI. The CDR3 length is 13 residues. V was shortened by 6 bases and J by 5 bases, with 11 bases between the two germline ends. This chain's CDR3 is CASSRRGDNEQFF. CDR3 coding DNA: TGCGCCAGCAGCCGGAGAGGAGACAATGAGCAGTTCTTC.

V usage is TRBV27 and J usage is TRBJ1-5; D is perhaps TRBD1 (6 bases). The germline V gene encodes CDR1 MNHEY and CDR2 SMNVEV (reference sequence). The CDR3 covers 15 residues. Trimming took 4 bases from V and 2 from J, leaving 12 bases between them. Here the CDR3 reads CASSSGSGGNQPQHF. CDR3 DNA: TGTGCCAGCAGTTCCGGATCAGGGGGCAATCAGCCCCAGCATTTT.

The chain combines TRBV11-2 with TRBJ2-5, with TRBD2 matching 8 bases. The CDR3 consists of 14 residues. The V gene end was trimmed by 4 bases and the J gene end by 2 bases; junction bases not matched to a gene: 3. CDR1 and CDR2 (germline): SGHAT, FQNNGV. CDR3 bases: TGTGCCAGCAGCTCTAGCGGGCATCAAGAGACCCAGTACTTC. It yields the protein CASSSSGHQETQYF. The full variable domain, completed using reference TRBV11-2 and TRBJ2-5, is EAGVAQSPRYKIIEKRQSVAFWCNPISGHATLYWYQQILGQGPKLLIQFQNNGVVDDSQLPKDRFSAERLKGVDSTLKIQPAKLEDSAVYLCASSSSGHQETQYFGPGTRLLVL.

This chain uses TRBV6-5 with TRBJ2-3; D not resolved. Trimming removed 5 bases from V and 2 bases from J, with 8 bases in between. This CDR3 contains 13 residues. CDR1 and CDR2 (germline): MNHEY, SVGAGI. CDR3 region: CASSDPSTDTQYF. Here the CDR3 DNA reads TGTGCCAGCAGTGACCCATCCACAGATACGCAGTATTTT.

The count of this clone is one. This chain joins TRBV7-2 and TRBJ2-5; D gene uncertain. Looked up from germline, CDR1 is SGHTA and CDR2 is FQGNSA. The CDR3 extends over 13 amino acids. Trimming left V 4 bases short and J 0 bases short, with 6 bases between. The CDR3 DNA reads as TGTGCCAGCAGCTCCTCTTACCAAGAGACCCAGTACTTC. Translating it yields CASSSSYQETQYF. Complete variable domain (other parts from reference TRBV7-2 and TRBJ2-5): GAGVSQSPSNKVTEKGKDVELRCDPISGHTALYWYRQSLGQGLEFLIYFQGNSAPDKSGLPSDRFSAERTGGSVSTLTIQRTQQEDSAVYLCASSSSYQETQYFGPGTRLLVL.

Worth noting for this clone: This likely reflects a read error, since a far larger clone is one base away. V gene TRBV9 combines with J gene TRBJ1-5, with 9 positions matching TRBD1. Unmatched junction bases numbered 1, after V lost 3 bases and J lost 0 bases. Per the germline V gene, CDR1 is SGDLS and CDR2 is YYNGEE. The CDR3 covers 15 residues. CDR3 residues: CASSGTGDSNQPQHF. In DNA, the CDR3 is TGTGCCAGCAGCGGGACAGGGGATAGCAATCAGCCCCAGCATTTT.

This rearrangement joins TRBV11-2 to TRBJ1-1; D unclear. Trimming removed 5 bases from V and 4 bases from J, with 8 bases in between. Germline V gene sequence: CDR1 SGHAT, CDR2 FQNNGV. This CDR3 is built from 12 residues. As DNA, the CDR3 is TGTGCCAGCAGCCGATCGCTCACTGAAGCTTTCTTT. It codes for CASSRSLTEAFF.

This clone was recorded a few times. V and J are TRBV7-9 and TRBJ2-5; D might be TRBD1 (6 bases). The CDR3 runs 14 residues. Trimming cost V 1 base and J 7 bases, with 13 bases left between them. CDR1 and CDR2 from the germline V gene are SEHNR and FQNEAQ (reference sequence). The CDR3 loop is CASSLGTASPTQYF. The CDR3 coding sequence is TGTGCCAGCAGCTTAGGGACAGCAAGTCCGACCCAGTACTTC.

As DNA, the CDR3 is TGTGCCAGCAGCCACTTCAGTCTTGTACAGGGCTACGAGCAGTACTTC. Protein: CASSHFSLVQGYEQYF. This chain links TRBV28 with TRBJ2-7; perhaps TRBD1 as D (6 bases). Trimming pared 6 bases from V and 3 bases from J, leaving 21 bases between. This CDR3 has 16 amino acids. The germline gives CDR1 MDHEN, CDR2 SYDVKM.

This clone has a count of ten or more. The chain employs TRBV9 and TRBJ2-5, with TRBD2 matching 10 bases. This CDR3 has 16 amino acids. V was clipped by 6 bases and J by 2 bases; unmatched bases: 10. The V gene's germline CDR1 is SGDLS and CDR2 YYNGEE. The CDR3 reads CASTLGLAASQETQYF. The CDR3 region has the DNA TGTGCCAGCACCTTAGGACTAGCGGCTTCTCAAGAGACCCAGTACTTC.

The chain couples TRBV30 to TRBJ2-3; 9 nucleotides match TRBD2. The CDR3 spans 16 residues. CDR1 GTSNPN and CDR2 SVGIG come from the germline V gene (reference sequence). Trimming at V came to 3 bases and at J to 3 bases, leaving 10 bases not matched to a gene. For the CDR3, the DNA is TGTGCCTGGAGCCCCGGGGCTAGCGGGGCGACAGATACGCAGTATTTT. It is translated as CAWSPGASGATDTQYF.

Only one count was recorded for this clone. One junction end does not reproduce the germline sequence, and a read error may be involved. The chain recombines TRBV20-1 with TRBJ1-2, with 7 nucleotides matching TRBD1. Germline-derived CDR1 and CDR2 are DFQATT and SNEGSKA (reference sequence). The length of the CDR3 is 9 residues. DNA for the CDR3: TGCAGTGCTAGAGACACAGGGGACTTC. Its protein product is CSARDTGDF.

The chain couples TRBV27 to TRBJ1-2, with D unresolved. In germline, CDR1 is MNHEY, CDR2 SMNVEV (reference sequence). The CDR3 is made up of 13 amino acids. V was shortened by 4 bases and J by 8 bases, with 14 bases between the two germline ends. The CDR3 loop is CASSSTRWGGYTF. The CDR3 DNA sequence: TGTGCCAGCAGTTCGACCCGGTGGGGAGGCTACACCTTC.

Worth noting for this clone: Additional DNA sequences in this sample encode the identical CDR3. V gene TRBV6-1 combines with J gene TRBJ2-7, with TRBD2 matching over 10 bases. The CDR3 sequence is 15 residues long. From germline, CDR1 is MNHNS and CDR2 SASEGT. V gave up 8 bases and J gave up 0 bases; unmatched junction bases: 7. The DNA of the CDR3 is TGTGCCAGCTCTAGGACTAGCGGAAGCTCCTACGAGCAGTACTTC. This codes for CASSRTSGSSYEQYF.

The chain is built from TRBV28 and TRBJ1-4; maybe TRBD1 (5 bases). Trimming took off 11 bases at V and 8 bases at J, with 21 bases between the two ends. Germline assignment: CDR1 MDHEN and CDR2 SYDVKM. The CDR3 is 14 amino acids. The CDR3 is CACYSRGLGEKLFF. The CDR3 coding sequence is TGTGCCTGCTATAGTCGGGGCCTGGGGGAAAAACTGTTTTTT.

This chain links TRBV5-8 with TRBJ2-5; D is uncertain. Germline V gives CDR1 SGHTS, CDR2 YDEGEE. Trimming stripped 3 bases from V and 5 bases from J, with 11 bases between. This CDR3 has 13 amino acids. DNA for the CDR3: TGTGCCAGCAGCTCCATCGCGGACGAGACCCAGTACTTC. It is translated as CASSSIADETQYF.

The sample holds a few counts of this clone. The rearrangement joins TRBV29-1 to TRBJ2-5; D ambiguous. The DNA end is more similar to TRBJ2-7, so the J call may be wrong. From germline, CDR1 is SQVTM and CDR2 ANQGSEA. The CDR3 has 12 residues. CDR3 DNA sequence: TGCAGCGTTGGGGTCGGTACCTACGAGCAGTACTTC. Translating it yields CSVGVGTYEQYF.

This clone was detected only a few times. The chain has TRBV6-6 and TRBJ2-3; 7 nucleotides match TRBD1. The CDR3 has 16 amino acids. Germline CDR1 reads MNHNY; CDR2 reads SVGAGI (reference sequence). V shed 2 bases, J shed 1 base, and the junction held 6 bases outside the gene matches. The CDR3 region has the DNA TGTGCCAGCAGTTACCTACAGGGGCGGGGCACAGATACGCAGTATTTT. Translation: CASSYLQGRGTDTQYF.

V is TRBV2 and J is TRBJ2-3; D remains ambiguous. V lost 9 bases and J lost 7, with 8 bases in between. The CDR3 contains 10 residues. Germline V gene lookup returns CDR1 SNHLY and CDR2 FYNNEI. The CDR3 sequence is CASQTYTQYF. Written as DNA, the CDR3 is TGTGCCAGTCAGACGTATACGCAGTATTTT.

This chain connects TRBV15 to TRBJ2-5; possible D gene TRBD2, 5 bases. The CDR3 runs to 14 residues. V dropped 1 base and J dropped 2 bases, with 8 bases sitting between them. The germline CDR1 and CDR2 sequences are LNHNV and YYDKDF (reference sequence). The CDR3 here is CATSRVSGQETQYF. CDR3 DNA: TGTGCCACCAGCAGAGTTTCGGGGCAAGAGACCCAGTACTTC. The entire variable domain, with the rest obtained from reference TRBV15 and TRBJ2-5, is as follows: DAMVIQNPRYQVTQFGKPVTLSCSQTLNHNVMYWYQQKSSQAPKLLFHYYDKDFNNEADTPDNFQSRRPNTSFCFLDIRSPGLGDTAMYLCATSRVSGQETQYFGPGTRLLVL.

V gene TRBV25-1 combines with J gene TRBJ1-1, with D hard to call. Germline lookup yields CDR1 MGHDK and CDR2 SYGVNS. V lost 4 bases to trimming and J lost 5 bases, with 14 bases between them. This CDR3 spans 14 amino acids. CDR3 DNA: TGTGCCAGCAGTGGAGACCGCCTAGGGACTGAAGCTTTCTTT. Translation: CASSGDRLGTEAFF. Supplemented by reference TRBV25-1 and TRBJ1-1, the full variable domain reads EADIYQTPRYLVIGTGKKITLECSQTMGHDKMYWYQQDPGMELHLIHYSYGVNSTEKGDLSSESTVSRIRTEHFPLTLESARPSHTSQYLCASSGDRLGTEAFFGQGTRLTVV.

This chain links TRBV18 with TRBJ2-2; possibly TRBD1 for D (6 bases). The CDR3 runs 16 residues. Germline V gene lookup returns CDR1 KGHSH and CDR2 LQKENI. The V and J ends lost 3 bases and 0 bases respectively, with 11 bases between them. CDR3 DNA sequence: TGTGCCAGCTCACCTTCGACAGGATCGAACACCGGGGAGCTGTTTTTT. Translating it yields CASSPSTGSNTGELFF.

V and J are TRBV11-2 and TRBJ2-3; D gene ambiguous. V lost 2 bases to trimming and J lost 0 bases, with 15 bases between them. CDR1 and CDR2 from the germline V gene are SGHAT and FQNNGV. This CDR3 region has 17 residues. The CDR3 spells CASSLLSAERSTDTQYF. CDR3 nucleotide sequence: TGTGCCAGCAGCTTACTATCGGCCGAAAGGAGCACAGATACGCAGTATTTT.

J is TRBJ1-3 and V is TRBV11-1; D remains ambiguous. V was trimmed by 3 bases and J by 5 bases, leaving 8 bases between them. The CDR3 runs 13 residues. CDR1 and CDR2 from the germline V gene are SGHAT and FQDESV (reference sequence). As DNA, the CDR3 is TGTGCCAGCAGCTTCCAACGAAGAAACACCATATATTTT. It yields the protein CASSFQRRNTIYF.

This sequence joins TRBV7-9 and TRBJ2-7, with TRBD2 matching 8 bases. Germline V gene lookup returns CDR1 SEHNR and CDR2 FQNEAQ (reference sequence). The V and J ends lost 5 bases and 8 bases, in that order; junction bases with no gene match: 5. This CDR3 region has 12 residues. The CDR3 nucleotides are TGTGCCAGCAGCCCGACTAGCGCGCAGCAGTACTTC. This gives the protein CASSPTSAQQYF.

Of note for this clone: This CDR3 is also generated by other DNA sequences in the sample. The gene calls are TRBV29-1 and TRBJ1-1, with 8 bases lining up with TRBD1. The V and J ends lost 7 bases and 1 base, in that order; junction bases with no gene match: 5. Germline V lookup: CDR1 SQVTM, CDR2 ANQGSEA. The CDR3 is made up of 13 amino acids. CDR3 nucleotide sequence: TGCAGCGCCCGGGGACAGGAGAACACTGAAGCTTTCTTT. Its translation: CSARGQENTEAFF.

Notes on this clone: This same CDR3 is encoded by further DNA sequences in the sample. The V call is TRBV30, the J call TRBJ1-5; tentatively, D is TRBD1 (6 bases). Germline CDR1 GTSNPN, CDR2 SVGIG (reference sequence). The CDR3 totals 13 residues. Trimming took 0 bases from V and 6 from J, leaving 9 bases between them. The CDR3 DNA sequence: TGTGCCTGGAGTGTCCAGGGGATTCAGCCCCAGCATTTT. Its translation: CAWSVQGIQPQHF.